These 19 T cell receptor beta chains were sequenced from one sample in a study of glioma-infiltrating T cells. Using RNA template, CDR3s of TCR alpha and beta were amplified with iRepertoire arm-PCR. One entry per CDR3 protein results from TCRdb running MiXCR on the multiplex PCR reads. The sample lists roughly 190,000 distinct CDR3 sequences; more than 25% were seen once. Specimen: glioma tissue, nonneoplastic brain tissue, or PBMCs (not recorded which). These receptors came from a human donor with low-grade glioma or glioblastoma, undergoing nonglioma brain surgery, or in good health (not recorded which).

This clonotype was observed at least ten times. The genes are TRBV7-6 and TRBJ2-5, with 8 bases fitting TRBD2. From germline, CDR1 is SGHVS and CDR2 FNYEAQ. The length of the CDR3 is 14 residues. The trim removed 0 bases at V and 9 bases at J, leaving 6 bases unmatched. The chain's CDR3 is CASSLAPAGVAQYF. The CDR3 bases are TGTGCCAGCAGCTTAGCGCCAGCGGGAGTGGCCCAGTACTTC. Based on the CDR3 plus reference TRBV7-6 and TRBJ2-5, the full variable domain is GAGVSQSPRYKVTKRGQDVALRCDPISGHVSLYWYRQALGQGPEFLTYFNYEAQQDKSGLPNDRFSAERPEGSISTLTIQRTEQRDSAMYRCASSLAPAGVAQYFGPGTRLLVL.

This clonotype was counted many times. The CDR3 DNA reads TGTGCCACCAGTGATACAGACAGGAATGAAGCTTTCTTT. As protein: CATSDTDRNEAFF. This chain connects TRBV24-1 to TRBJ1-1; possibly TRBD1 for D (6 bases). The V end lost 3 bases, the J end lost 7 bases, and 11 bases lay between the germline ends. CDR1 is KGHDR and CDR2 is SFDVKD in the germline V gene. The CDR3 consists of 13 residues.

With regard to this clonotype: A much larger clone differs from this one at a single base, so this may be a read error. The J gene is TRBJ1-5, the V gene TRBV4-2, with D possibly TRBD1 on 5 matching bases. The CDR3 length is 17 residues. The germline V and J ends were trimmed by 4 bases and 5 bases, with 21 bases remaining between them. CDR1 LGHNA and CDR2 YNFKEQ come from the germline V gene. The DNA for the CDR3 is TGTGCCAGCAGCCCTAACCTCCAGACAGTGGGCTATCAGCCCCAGCATTTT. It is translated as CASSPNLQTVGYQPQHF.

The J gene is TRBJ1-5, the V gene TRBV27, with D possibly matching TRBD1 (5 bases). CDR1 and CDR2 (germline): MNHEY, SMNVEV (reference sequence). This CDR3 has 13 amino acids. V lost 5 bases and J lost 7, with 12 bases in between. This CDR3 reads CASSRGTGQPQHF. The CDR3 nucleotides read TGTGCCAGCAGTCGGGGGACTGGGCAGCCCCAGCATTTT.

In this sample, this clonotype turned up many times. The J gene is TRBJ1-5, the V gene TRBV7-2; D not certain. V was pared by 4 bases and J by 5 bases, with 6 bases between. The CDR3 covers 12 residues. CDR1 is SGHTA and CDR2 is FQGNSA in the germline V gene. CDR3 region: CASSSQYQPQHF. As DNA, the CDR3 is TGTGCCAGCAGCTCTCAATATCAGCCCCAGCATTTT.

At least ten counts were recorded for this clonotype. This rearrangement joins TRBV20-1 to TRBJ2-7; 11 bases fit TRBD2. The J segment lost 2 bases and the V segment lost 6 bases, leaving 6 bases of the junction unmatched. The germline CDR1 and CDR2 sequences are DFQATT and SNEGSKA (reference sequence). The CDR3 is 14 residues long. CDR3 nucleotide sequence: TGCAGTGCCAAGGGACTAGCGGATACCTACGAGCAGTACTTC. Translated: CSAKGLADTYEQYF.

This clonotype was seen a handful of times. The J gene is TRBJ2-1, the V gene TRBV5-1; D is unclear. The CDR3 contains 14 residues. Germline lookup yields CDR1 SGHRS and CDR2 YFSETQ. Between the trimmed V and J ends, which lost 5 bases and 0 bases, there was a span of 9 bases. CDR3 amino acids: CASRESSSYNEQFF. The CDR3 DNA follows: TGCGCCAGCAGGGAATCTAGCTCCTACAATGAGCAGTTCTTC.

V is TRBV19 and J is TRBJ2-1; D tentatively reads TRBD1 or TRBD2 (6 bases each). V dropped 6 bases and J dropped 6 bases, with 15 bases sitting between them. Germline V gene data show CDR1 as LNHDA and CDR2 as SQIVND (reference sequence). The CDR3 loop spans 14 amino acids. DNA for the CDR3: TGTGCCAGTAGGCCGGGGGCTAGTGCCAATGAGCAGTTCTTC. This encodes CASRPGASANEQFF.

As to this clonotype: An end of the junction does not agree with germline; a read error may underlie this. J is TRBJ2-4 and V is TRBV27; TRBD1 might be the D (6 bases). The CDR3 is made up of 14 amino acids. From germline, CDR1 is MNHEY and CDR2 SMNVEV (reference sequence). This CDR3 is CARSPLQGGNIKYF. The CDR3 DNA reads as TGTGCCAGATCACCCCTACAGGGTGGGAACATTAAGTACTTC.

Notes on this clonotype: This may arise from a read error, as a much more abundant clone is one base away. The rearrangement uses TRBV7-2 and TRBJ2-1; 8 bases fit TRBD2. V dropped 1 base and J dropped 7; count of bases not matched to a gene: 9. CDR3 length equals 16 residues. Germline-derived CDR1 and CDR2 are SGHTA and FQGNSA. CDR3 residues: CASSLEGTRGSNEQFF. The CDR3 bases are TGTGCCAGCAGCTTAGAGGGGACTAGGGGGAGTAATGAGCAGTTCTTC. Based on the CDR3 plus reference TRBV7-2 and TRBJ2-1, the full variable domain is GAGVSQSPSNKVTEKGKDVELRCDPISGHTALYWYRQSLGQGLEFLIYFQGNSAPDKSGLPSDRFSAERTGGSVSTLTIQRTQQEDSAVYLCASSLEGTRGSNEQFFGPGTRLTVL.

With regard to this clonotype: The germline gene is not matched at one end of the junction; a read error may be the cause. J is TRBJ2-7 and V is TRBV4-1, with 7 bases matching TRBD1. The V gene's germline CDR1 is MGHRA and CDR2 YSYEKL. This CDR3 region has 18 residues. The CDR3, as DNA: TGCGCCAGCGGCCAAGAAGGAACAGGGGATGGATCGGCCTACGAGCAGTACTTC. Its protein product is CASGQEGTGDGSAYEQYF.

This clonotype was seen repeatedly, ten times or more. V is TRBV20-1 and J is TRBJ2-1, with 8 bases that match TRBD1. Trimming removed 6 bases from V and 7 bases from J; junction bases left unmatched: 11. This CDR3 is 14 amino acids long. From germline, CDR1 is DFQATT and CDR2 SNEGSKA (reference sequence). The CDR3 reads CSARTGRIENEQFF. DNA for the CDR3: TGCAGTGCGCGGACAGGGAGGATCGAGAATGAGCAGTTCTTC.

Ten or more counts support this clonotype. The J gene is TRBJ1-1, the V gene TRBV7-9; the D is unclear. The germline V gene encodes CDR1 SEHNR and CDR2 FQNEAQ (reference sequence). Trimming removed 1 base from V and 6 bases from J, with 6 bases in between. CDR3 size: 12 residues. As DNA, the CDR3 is TGTGCCAGCAGCTTAGGCCCTGCTGAAGCTTTCTTT. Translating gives CASSLGPAEAFF.

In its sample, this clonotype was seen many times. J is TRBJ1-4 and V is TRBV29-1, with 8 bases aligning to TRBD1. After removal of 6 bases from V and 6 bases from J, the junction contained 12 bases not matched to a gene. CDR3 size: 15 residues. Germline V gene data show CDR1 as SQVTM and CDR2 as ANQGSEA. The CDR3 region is CSVMPGQGGDEKLFF. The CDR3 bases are TGCAGCGTCATGCCCGGACAGGGAGGAGATGAAAAACTGTTTTTT.

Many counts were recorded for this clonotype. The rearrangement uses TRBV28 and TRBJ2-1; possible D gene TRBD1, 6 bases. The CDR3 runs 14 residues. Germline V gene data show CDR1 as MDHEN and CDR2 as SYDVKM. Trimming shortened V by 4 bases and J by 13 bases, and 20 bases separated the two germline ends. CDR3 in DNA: TGTGCCAGCAGTTCCCATGACAGGTCTTTACCCCAGTTCTTC. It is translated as CASSSHDRSLPQFF.

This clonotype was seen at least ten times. This CDR3 reads CASSPPTASNYGYTF. CDR3 in DNA: TGCGCCAGCAGCCCGCCGACAGCTTCTAACTATGGCTACACCTTC. This chain links TRBV5-1 with TRBJ1-2; D is possibly TRBD1 (5 bases). The length of the CDR3 is 15 residues. Germline loops: CDR1 SGHRS, CDR2 YFSETQ. V lost 4 bases, J lost 0 bases, and 13 bases lay in between.

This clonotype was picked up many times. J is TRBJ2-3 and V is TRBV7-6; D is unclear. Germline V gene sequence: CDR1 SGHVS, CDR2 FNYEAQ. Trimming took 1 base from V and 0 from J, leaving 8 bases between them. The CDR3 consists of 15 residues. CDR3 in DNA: TGTGCCAGCAGCTTAGTTATGTCTAGCACAGATACGCAGTATTTT. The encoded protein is CASSLVMSSTDTQYF. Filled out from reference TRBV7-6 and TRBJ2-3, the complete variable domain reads GAGVSQSPRYKVTKRGQDVALRCDPISGHVSLYWYRQALGQGPEFLTYFNYEAQQDKSGLPNDRFSAERPEGSISTLTIQRTEQRDSAMYRCASSLVMSSTDTQYFGPGTRLTVL.

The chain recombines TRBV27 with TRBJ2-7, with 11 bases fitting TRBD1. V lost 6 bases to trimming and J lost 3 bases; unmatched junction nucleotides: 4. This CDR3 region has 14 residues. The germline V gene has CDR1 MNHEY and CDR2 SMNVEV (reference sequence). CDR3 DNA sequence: TGTGCCAGCAGACCGGGACAGGGGGTCTACGAGCAGTACTTC. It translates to CASRPGQGVYEQYF.

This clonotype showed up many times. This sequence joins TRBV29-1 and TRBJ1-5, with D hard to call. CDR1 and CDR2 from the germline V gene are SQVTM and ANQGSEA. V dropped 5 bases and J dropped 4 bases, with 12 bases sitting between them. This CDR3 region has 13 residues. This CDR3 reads CSVSERSNQPQHF. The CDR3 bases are TGCAGCGTTTCTGAACGGAGTAATCAGCCCCAGCATTTT.